Below are 27 T cell receptor beta chains sequenced from a single sample in a study of blood T cell repertoires in COVID-19 (dated by TCRdb to between 2020 and 2021). Receptors were amplified or captured by the immunoSEQ multiplex PCR assay. This immuneACCESS table, as held by TCRdb, lists in-frame sequences with V and J called but not all clones. Of the missing ones, under half trace to an unresolved V gene in checked studies; the others have no known cause. Present in this sample are tens of thousands of clones, over 70% of which were seen just once. The top ten constitute about 15% of the sample. The specimen was peripheral blood. These receptors were obtained from a human donor with active or convalescent COVID-19. The donor label of this sample is uncertain.

This sequence joins TRBV6-5 and TRBJ2-1; a possible D gene is TRBD2 (5 bases). Germline V gene lookup returns CDR1 MNHEY and CDR2 SVGAGI. Trimming stripped 6 bases from V and 0 bases from J, with 12 bases between. The CDR3 loop spans 15 amino acids. The CDR3 nucleotides read TGTGCCAGCAGCGAGCGGTCAGGCTCCTACAATGAGCAGTTCTTC. Translated: CASSERSGSYNEQFF.

This chain links TRBV5-6 with TRBJ1-2, with unresolved D. Germline-derived CDR1 and CDR2 are SGHDT and YYEEEE. With 0 bases removed from V and 7 bases from J, the gap between germline ends came to 4 bases. The CDR3 runs to 11 residues. CDR3 bases: TGTGCCAGCAGCTTGGACAGTGGCTACACCTTC. Its protein product is CASSLDSGYTF.

This chain joins TRBV30 and TRBJ1-6; possible D gene TRBD1, 5 bases. Trimming shortened V by 7 bases and J by 8 bases, and 18 bases separated the two germline ends. The CDR3 is 14 residues long. CDR1 and CDR2 from the germline V gene are GTSNPN and SVGIG (reference sequence). In DNA form, the CDR3 reads TGTGCCTCCCACGGGGGGGTAGGTGATTCACCCCTCCACTTT. This gives the protein CASHGGVGDSPLHF. The full variable domain, in which reference TRBV30 and TRBJ1-6 provide the parts outside the CDR3, is SQTIHQWPATLVQPVGSPLSLECTVEGTSNPNLYWYRQAAGRGLQLLFYSVGIGQISSEVPQNLSASRPQDRQFILSSKKLLLSDSGFYLCASHGGVGDSPLHFGNGTRLTVT.

CDR3 amino acids: CASSEALPRFYEQYF. The CDR3 DNA sequence: TGTGCCAGCAGTGAAGCCCTTCCGCGGTTCTACGAGCAGTACTTC. The gene calls are TRBV6-4 and TRBJ2-7; D is unresolved. The ends were cut back, 3 bases at V and 3 bases at J, with 15 bases in the middle. The CDR3 extends over 15 amino acids. Germline CDR1 MRHNA, CDR2 SNTAGT.

J is TRBJ1-1 and V is TRBV7-2; a weak D match, TRBD1 (5 bases). The CDR3 has 13 amino acids. V lost 5 bases and J 2 bases, leaving 9 bases between the germline ends. The V gene's germline CDR1 is SGHTA and CDR2 FQGNSA. CDR3: CASSQQVNTEAFF. CDR3 bases: TGTGCCAGCAGCCAACAGGTTAACACTGAAGCTTTCTTT.

This clone was recorded once. The V gene is TRBV6-2 or TRBV6-3, the J gene TRBJ1-2; 8 nucleotides agree with TRBD1. Germline V gives CDR1 MNHEY, CDR2 SVGEGT. This CDR3 is built from 14 residues. With V trimmed by 0 bases and J by 8 bases, 5 bases remained unmatched. Here the CDR3 reads CASSYSQGAGGYTF. The CDR3 bases are TGTGCCAGCAGTTACTCTCAGGGGGCTGGCGGCTACACCTTC.

The chain combines TRBV13 with TRBJ2-1; 12 nucleotides align to TRBD2. Germline V CDR1 and CDR2: PRHDT, FYEKMQ (reference sequence). CDR3 length equals 16 residues. Unmatched junction bases numbered 6, after V lost 3 bases and J lost 6 bases. The CDR3 loop is CASSFDRTSGINEQFF. CDR3 coding DNA: TGTGCCAGCAGCTTCGACAGGACTAGCGGGATCAATGAGCAGTTCTTC.

Here the CDR3 DNA reads TGTGCCAGCAGCGTAGACTTCTCCTCCTACAATGAGCAGTTCTTC. Its translation is CASSVDFSSYNEQFF. The V and J genes are TRBV9 and TRBJ2-1; D is undetermined. The CDR3 covers 15 residues. CDR1 and CDR2 from the germline V gene are SGDLS and YYNGEE. The V end lost 0 bases, the J end lost 0 bases, and 7 bases lay between the germline ends.

The chain has TRBV6-1 and TRBJ1-5, with D possibly TRBD1 on 6 matching bases. The CDR3 is 16 amino acids. Trimming left V 0 bases short and J 4 bases short, with 13 bases between. Germline CDR1 reads MNHNS; CDR2 reads SASEGT. The CDR3 spells CASSEASRGNNQPQHF. DNA for the CDR3: TGTGCCAGCAGTGAAGCAAGTAGGGGGAATAATCAGCCCCAGCATTTT.

CDR3 nucleotide sequence: TGTGCCTGGAGTTCCGGCCTCTCGACAGTTATCTATGGCTACACCTTC. It codes for CAWSSGLSTVIYGYTF. This chain connects TRBV30 to TRBJ1-2, with D possibly TRBD1 on 5 matching bases. The CDR3 consists of 16 residues. CDR1 GTSNPN and CDR2 SVGIG come from the germline V gene (reference sequence). The V end lost 2 bases, the J end lost 4 bases, and 20 bases lay between the germline ends.

The gene calls are TRBV7-8 and TRBJ2-7, with D unclear. This CDR3 is built from 11 residues. CDR1 SGHVS and CDR2 FQNEAQ come from the germline V gene. V dropped 2 bases and J dropped 6 bases, with 5 bases sitting between them. CDR3 bases: TGTGCCAGCAGCTTATTGGCCGAGCAGTACTTC. Its translation is CASSLLAEQYF.

The V gene is TRBV30, the J gene TRBJ1-2, with 8 bases matching TRBD1. The CDR3 is 14 amino acids. V lost 0 bases to trimming and J lost 8 bases; unmatched junction nucleotides: 8. Germline values: CDR1 GTSNPN, CDR2 SVGIG (reference sequence). Written as DNA, the CDR3 is TGTGCCTGGAGTGTACTACAGGGGGGAGGCGGCTACACCTTC. This gives the protein CAWSVLQGGGGYTF. The whole variable domain, remainder taken from reference TRBV30 and TRBJ1-2, is SQTIHQWPATLVQPVGSPLSLECTVEGTSNPNLYWYRQAAGRGLQLLFYSVGIGQISSEVPQNLSASRPQDRQFILSSKKLLLSDSGFYLCAWSVLQGGGGYTFGSGTRLTVV.

Here the CDR3 DNA reads TGTGCCAGCAGTCCAACGAGGGTGAAAGGAGCTTTCTTT. The encoded protein is CASSPTRVKGAFF. The chain has TRBV12-3 or TRBV12-4 and TRBJ1-1; no firm D call. This CDR3 contains 13 residues. V gave up 5 bases and J gave up 10 bases, with 17 bases separating them.

The chain is built from TRBV6-1 and TRBJ1-2, with TRBD1 matching 7 bases. The CDR3 runs to 14 residues. V was pared by 0 bases and J by 7 bases, with 5 bases of the junction left unmatched. Germline CDR1 MNHNS, CDR2 SASEGT. The CDR3 loop is CASSEAGGGSGYTF. CDR3 coding DNA: TGTGCCAGCAGTGAAGCTGGAGGGGGCAGTGGCTACACCTTC.

This clone was seen a few times. The chain couples TRBV10-3 to TRBJ1-1; D gene uncertain. Trimming took 4 bases from V and 8 from J, leaving 8 bases between them. Germline V gene sequence: CDR1 ENHRY, CDR2 SYGVKD. The CDR3 loop spans 11 amino acids. This CDR3 is CAISVKEEAFF. CDR3 in DNA: TGTGCCATCAGTGTAAAAGAGGAAGCTTTCTTT.

This sequence joins TRBV18 and TRBJ2-7; the D gene is possibly TRBD1 (6 bases). This CDR3 comprises 14 residues. CDR1 is KGHSH, CDR2 LQKENI, per germline. Trimming stripped 3 bases from V and 0 bases from J, with 9 bases between. CDR3 loop: CASSPDRSSYEQYF. The CDR3 DNA follows: TGTGCCAGCTCACCGGACAGATCCTCCTACGAGCAGTACTTC.

The V gene is TRBV6-5, the J gene TRBJ1-1, with 8 bases aligning to TRBD1. Germline CDR1 and CDR2: MNHEY and SVGAGI. The CDR3 contains 14 residues. The J segment lost 10 bases and the V segment lost 8 bases, leaving 15 bases of the junction unmatched. CDR3 region: CASWGPTGAPSAFF. CDR3 sequence (DNA): TGTGCCAGCTGGGGACCGACAGGGGCCCCGTCAGCTTTCTTT.

The chain employs TRBV7-9 and TRBJ2-1, with D maybe TRBD2 (5 bases). Trimming shortened V by 3 bases and J by 3 bases, and 6 bases separated the two germline ends. The V gene's germline CDR1 is SEHNR and CDR2 FQNEAQ (reference sequence). The CDR3 contains 13 residues. The CDR3 sequence: CASSFGLYNEQFF. The CDR3 DNA sequence: TGTGCCAGCAGCTTTGGACTCTACAATGAGCAGTTCTTC. Full variable domain (remainder filled in from reference TRBV7-9 and TRBJ2-1): DTGVSQNPRHKITKRGQNVTFRCDPISEHNRLYWYRQTLGQGPEFLTYFQNEAQLEKSRLLSDRFSAERPKGSFSTLEIQRTEQGDSAMYLCASSFGLYNEQFFGPGTRLTVL.

The rearrangement links TRBV29-1 to TRBJ2-2, with D hard to call. This CDR3 has 12 amino acids. The V end lost 6 bases, the J end lost 8 bases, and 13 bases lay between the germline ends. Germline loops: CDR1 SQVTM, CDR2 ANQGSEA. CDR3 sequence (DNA): TGCAGCGTGCTTCAGCGAACTGGGGAGCTGTTTTTT. Its protein product is CSVLQRTGELFF.

J is TRBJ2-6 and V is TRBV2; D may be TRBD1 (5 bases). The germline V gene encodes CDR1 SNHLY and CDR2 FYNNEI. This CDR3 comprises 14 residues. The V end lost 8 bases, the J end lost 0 bases, and 8 bases lay between the germline ends. This CDR3 reads CASQQDSGANVLTF. In DNA form, the CDR3 reads TGTGCCAGCCAACAGGACTCTGGGGCCAACGTCCTGACTTTC.

The CDR3 region has the DNA TGTGCCATCAGTGTGACGGGACTAGCGGGAGCGGAGACCCAGTACTTC. This encodes CAISVTGLAGAETQYF. The chain joins TRBV10-3 to TRBJ2-5, with TRBD2 matching 14 bases. This CDR3 spans 16 amino acids. The germline gives CDR1 ENHRY, CDR2 SYGVKD. Trimming removed 4 bases from V and 5 bases from J; junction bases left unmatched: 6.

J is TRBJ1-2 and V is TRBV30; 7 bases fit TRBD1. This CDR3 is built from 13 residues. Losses at the gene ends were 6 bases for V and 3 bases for J; bases not matched to a gene: 7. Germline V CDR1 and CDR2: GTSNPN, SVGIG (reference sequence). CDR3 nucleotides: TGTGCCTGCCCCGACAGGGTCGACTATGGCTACACCTTC. It is translated as CACPDRVDYGYTF.

The rearrangement links TRBV4-2 to TRBJ1-1; possible D gene TRBD1, 5 bases. The V gene's germline CDR1 is LGHNA and CDR2 YNFKEQ. CDR3 length: 16 amino acids. V lost 3 bases and J 2 bases, leaving 16 bases between the germline ends. Here the CDR3 reads CASSQWGGTVNTEAFF. The CDR3 DNA follows: TGTGCCAGCAGCCAGTGGGGGGGGACGGTTAACACTGAAGCTTTCTTT.

This clone was observed a few times. The V and J genes are TRBV2 and TRBJ2-7; 7 bases are shared with TRBD1. Trimming removed 6 bases from V and 2 bases from J; junction bases left unmatched: 4. Germline lookup yields CDR1 SNHLY and CDR2 FYNNEI. CDR3 length: 13 residues. The CDR3 nucleotides are TGTGCCAGCAGAGGACAGGTGACCTACGAGCAGTACTTC. This gives the protein CASRGQVTYEQYF.

The rearrangement uses TRBV9 and TRBJ2-1, with 15 positions matching TRBD2. CDR3 length: 16 residues. V dropped 3 bases and J dropped 12; count of bases not matched to a gene: 10. CDR1 and CDR2 from the germline V gene are SGDLS and YYNGEE. The CDR3 protein is CASSATGLAGGLMQFF. CDR3 DNA sequence: TGTGCCAGCAGCGCTACGGGACTAGCGGGAGGATTGATGCAGTTCTTC.

This clone was recorded a few times. The junction departs from germline at one end; a sequencing error may be responsible. This rearrangement joins TRBV12-3 or TRBV12-4 to TRBJ2-3; 7 bases map to TRBD2. The CDR3 is 13 amino acids. CDR3 amino acids: CASSFYGLGDPLF. CDR3 sequence (DNA): TGTGCCAGCAGTTTCTACGGACTAGGCGACCCGTTATTT.

This chain links TRBV5-6 with TRBJ2-7, with TRBD1 matching 8 bases. The V segment lost 5 bases and the J segment 0 bases; nucleotides outside the gene matches: 4. The CDR3 loop spans 14 amino acids. The germline CDR1 and CDR2 sequences are SGHDT and YYEEEE. CDR3 residues: CASRGQVSSYEQYF. DNA for the CDR3: TGTGCCAGCAGGGGACAGGTCTCCTCCTACGAGCAGTACTTC.